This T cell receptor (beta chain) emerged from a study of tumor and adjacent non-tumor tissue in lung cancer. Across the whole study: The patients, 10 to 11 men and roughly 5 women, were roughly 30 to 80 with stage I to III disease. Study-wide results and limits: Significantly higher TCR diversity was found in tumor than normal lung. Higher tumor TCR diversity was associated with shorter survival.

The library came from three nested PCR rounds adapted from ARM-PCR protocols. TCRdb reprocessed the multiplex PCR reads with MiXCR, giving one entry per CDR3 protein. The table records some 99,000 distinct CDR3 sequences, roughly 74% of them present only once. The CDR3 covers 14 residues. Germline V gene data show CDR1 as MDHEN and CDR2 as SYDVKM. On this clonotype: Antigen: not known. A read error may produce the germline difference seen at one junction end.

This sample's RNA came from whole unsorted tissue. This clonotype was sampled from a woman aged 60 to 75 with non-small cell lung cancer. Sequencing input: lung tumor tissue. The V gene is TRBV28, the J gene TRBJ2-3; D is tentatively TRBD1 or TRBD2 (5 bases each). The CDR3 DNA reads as TGTGATAGCACCCCCGGGACCATGGTGGATACGCAGTATTTC. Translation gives CDSTPGTMVDTQYF.